Listed below are T cell receptor beta chains from one sample, sequenced in a study of blood T cells in healthy people across ages. TCRdb processed the 5' RACE reads anew with MiXCR; each CDR3 protein has one entry. This table has 780,000 or so distinct CDR3 sequences, roughly 25% appearing once. In addition, the sample was reused for a study of T cells of mothers and their children.

Sequences were obtained from blood. Receptor source: a boy under 18 in good health. Each CDR3 is given with its conserved first and last residue. D genes are given only for firm matches. Rows may omit the clone size; those that give it use once, few, many or a size class.

d_call: NA
clone_size: NA
j_call: TRBJ2-2
v_call: TRBV20-1
cdr3_aa: CSARDIAGSPYDTGELFF
cdr3_nt: TGCAGTGCTAGAGATATAGCAGGAAGTCCGTATGACACCGGGGAGCTGTTTTTT

d_call: NA
clone_size: once
j_call: TRBJ2-3
v_call: TRBV9
cdr3_aa: CASSVLRGDAQYF
cdr3_nt: TGTGCCAGCAGCGTGCTTAGGGGGGATGCGCAGTATTTT

d_call: TRBD2
clone_size: few
j_call: TRBJ2-7
v_call: TRBV20-1
cdr3_aa: CSTTASGKDVLSEQYF
cdr3_nt: TGCAGCACGACGGCTAGCGGGAAGGACGTGTTGAGCGAGCAGTACTTC

d_call: NA
clone_size: NA
j_call: TRBJ2-1
v_call: TRBV12-5
cdr3_aa: CASGGDTNYNEQFF
cdr3_nt: TGTGCTAGTGGTGGTGACACCAACTACAATGAGCAGTTCTTC

d_call: NA
clone_size: NA
j_call: TRBJ1-2
v_call: TRBV4-3
cdr3_aa: CASSQDYFSLGDGYTF
cdr3_nt: TGCGCCAGCAGCCAAGACTACTTTTCCCTAGGGGATGGCTACACCTTC

d_call: TRBD1
clone_size: few
j_call: TRBJ1-6
v_call: TRBV20-1
cdr3_aa: CSARTGTGFSYNSPLHF
cdr3_nt: TGCAGTGCTAGGACCGGGACAGGGTTCTCCTATAATTCACCCCTCCACTTT

d_call: NA
clone_size: NA
j_call: TRBJ2-1
v_call: TRBV11-1
cdr3_aa: CASSLGRVKNNEQFF
cdr3_nt: TGTGCCAGCAGCTTGGGGCGGGTAAAGAACAATGAGCAGTTCTTC

d_call: NA
clone_size: NA
j_call: TRBJ1-1
v_call: TRBV14
cdr3_aa: CASSPRTTEASF
cdr3_nt: TGTGCCAGCAGCCCGCGAACAACTGAAGCTTCCTTT

d_call: TRBD1
clone_size: few
j_call: TRBJ1-5
v_call: TRBV20-1
cdr3_aa: CSARRMTGFSNQPQHF
cdr3_nt: TGCAGTGCTAGACGCATGACAGGGTTTAGCAATCAGCCCCAGCATTTT

d_call: TRBD1
clone_size: NA
j_call: TRBJ1-1
v_call: TRBV18
cdr3_aa: CASSPITQGSMGTEAFF
cdr3_nt: TGTGCCAGCTCACCGATTACACAGGGGTCGATGGGCACTGAAGCTTTCTTT

d_call: NA
clone_size: few
j_call: TRBJ1-2
v_call: TRBV9
cdr3_aa: CASSVGQVLNGYTF
cdr3_nt: TGTGCCAGCAGCGTAGGACAAGTTCTCAATGGCTACACCTTC

d_call: TRBD1
clone_size: few
j_call: TRBJ2-7
v_call: TRBV2
cdr3_aa: CASLDPGQVLYEQYF
cdr3_nt: TGTGCCAGCCTAGACCCGGGACAGGTTCTCTACGAGCAGTACTTC

d_call: TRBD2
clone_size: NA
j_call: TRBJ2-1
v_call: TRBV7-2
cdr3_aa: CASSRSGSAGNEQFF
cdr3_nt: TGTGCCAGCAGCCGTAGCGGGAGTGCGGGAAATGAGCAGTTCTTC

d_call: TRBD2
clone_size: few
j_call: TRBJ2-2
v_call: TRBV29-1
cdr3_aa: CSAEGGLAGDSGELFF
cdr3_nt: TGCAGCGCCGAGGGGGGACTAGCGGGAGATAGCGGGGAGCTGTTTTTT

d_call: NA
clone_size: many
j_call: TRBJ1-4
v_call: TRBV10-3
cdr3_aa: CATDSTGRNEKLFF
cdr3_nt: TGTGCCACCGATTCAACAGGGCGTAATGAAAAACTGTTTTTT

d_call: NA
clone_size: NA
j_call: TRBJ2-5
v_call: TRBV29-1
cdr3_aa: CSVEKIYSQETQYF
cdr3_nt: TGCAGCGTTGAAAAAATTTACAGCCAAGAGACCCAGTACTTC

d_call: NA
clone_size: NA
j_call: TRBJ2-1
v_call: TRBV6-2/TRBV6-3
cdr3_aa: CASSYRAGRYNEQFF
cdr3_nt: TGTGCCAGCAGTTACAGGGCAGGGAGGTACAATGAGCAGTTCTTC

d_call: NA
clone_size: NA
j_call: TRBJ2-6
v_call: TRBV12-3/TRBV12-4
cdr3_aa: CASSLKGYGANVLTF
cdr3_nt: TGTGCCAGCAGTTTAAAAGGGTACGGGGCCAACGTCCTGACTTTC

d_call: NA
clone_size: few
j_call: TRBJ1-4
v_call: TRBV7-9
cdr3_aa: CASSLARQRTATNEKLFF
cdr3_nt: TGTGCCAGCAGCTTAGCCCGACAGAGAACGGCAACTAATGAAAAACTGTTTTTT

d_call: NA
clone_size: few
j_call: TRBJ2-3
v_call: TRBV4-1
cdr3_aa: CASSQDPRTDTQYF
cdr3_nt: TGCGCCAGCAGCCAAGATCCCCGGACAGATACGCAGTATTTT

d_call: NA
clone_size: NA
j_call: TRBJ1-1
v_call: TRBV5-6
cdr3_aa: CASSTAGTTEAFF
cdr3_nt: TGTGCCAGCAGCACAGCAGGGACTACTGAAGCTTTCTTT

d_call: NA
clone_size: few
j_call: TRBJ1-2
v_call: TRBV29-1
cdr3_aa: CSVEDHTLYGYTF
cdr3_nt: TGCAGCGTTGAAGATCACACATTATATGGCTACACCTTC

d_call: NA
clone_size: NA
j_call: TRBJ1-2
v_call: TRBV11-2
cdr3_aa: CASSEDSNYGYTF
cdr3_nt: TGTGCCAGCAGCGAAGACAGTAACTATGGCTACACCTTC

d_call: NA
clone_size: NA
j_call: TRBJ2-7
v_call: TRBV7-6
cdr3_aa: CASSSREIGEQYF
cdr3_nt: TGTGCCAGCAGCAGCCGGGAGATAGGGGAGCAGTACTTC

d_call: TRBD1
clone_size: few
j_call: TRBJ2-4
v_call: TRBV6-2/TRBV6-3
cdr3_aa: CASSNGTDGSKNIQYF
cdr3_nt: TGTGCCAGCAGTAACGGGACAGACGGTTCCAAAAACATTCAGTACTTC